Shown below are 3 T cell receptor beta chains from a single sample sequenced in a study of T-cell memory formation after mild COVID-19. TCRdb re-called the 5' RACE reads through MiXCR, storing one row per CDR3 protein. The profile shows about 250,000 distinct CDR3 sequences, just over 15% of them singletons. Sequenced sample: PBMCs or a T cell subset sorted from them (not recorded which). All receptors come from an adult woman who had mild COVID-19 (a few samples of this study predate the infection). Cell type and time point are not known.

This sequence joins TRBV20-1 and TRBJ2-1; D might be TRBD2 (6 bases). The germline CDR1 and CDR2 sequences are DFQATT and SNEGSKA (reference sequence). CDR3 length equals 14 residues. V was cut by 6 bases and J by 4 bases, with 16 bases left in between. The CDR3 nucleotides read TGCAGTGCAAAGCACTACCGGGGGTACAATGAGCAGTTCTTC. As protein: CSAKHYRGYNEQFF.

This clonotype was found a few times. The chain combines TRBV3-1 with TRBJ1-4, with TRBD1 matching over 7 bases. This CDR3 spans 13 amino acids. Germline V lookup: CDR1 LGHDT, CDR2 YNNKEL (reference sequence). The junction had 10 bases not matched to a gene; V was cut back by 5 bases and J by 13 bases. The CDR3: CASSARQGSRLFF. The CDR3 bases are TGTGCCAGCAGCGCTCGACAGGGATCAAGACTGTTTTTT.

The V and J genes are TRBV7-6 and TRBJ2-1; TRBD1 might be the D (5 bases). Germline V gives CDR1 SGHVS, CDR2 FNYEAQ. The CDR3 runs to 15 residues. Trimming removed 2 bases from V and 5 bases from J, with 13 bases in between. CDR3 loop: CASSLSWGLHNEQFF. CDR3 coding DNA: TGTGCCAGCAGCTTATCCTGGGGCTTGCACAATGAGCAGTTCTTC.